This T cell receptor beta chain was identified in a study of identical twins. The study, taken as a whole, reports: Weaker excess twin sharing was observed in beta out-of-frame sequences. With abundant cord blood beta clonotypes, insertions were fewer; memory repertoires showed no such pattern.

A remark on this clonotype: Antigen: not known.

Each CDR3 protein gets one entry after TCRdb re-called the 5' RACE reads with MiXCR. The repertoire holds about 900,000 distinct CDR3 sequences, with more than 9% as singletons. In germline, CDR1 is MGHRA, CDR2 YSYEKL. Trimming stripped 3 bases from V and 1 base from J, with 4 bases between. The CDR3 has 14 amino acids. The sample was also linked to a second study, of yellow fever vaccine responses in identical twins.

The sequenced material came from PBMCs. This TCR was recovered from a woman aged 18 to 35 in good health. The V and J genes are TRBV4-1 and TRBJ2-6; D gene uncertain. The CDR3 loop reads CASSHGSGANVLTF. The CDR3 DNA reads TGCGCCAGCAGCCATGGTTCTGGGGCCAACGTCCTGACTTTC.